The 3 T cell receptor beta chains given below trace back to one sample, sequenced in a study of blood T cells in healthy people across ages. The second PCR ran about 7 to 12 cycles with a sample-barcoded 5' primer and J-beta primers. TCRdb reprocessed the 5' RACE reads via MiXCR and lists one record per CDR3 protein. The table includes around 1,500,000 distinct CDR3 sequences, about 28% detected once. The sample was blood. The receptor set was obtained from a woman aged 25 to 39 in good health.

V is TRBV28 and J is TRBJ1-2; D gene uncertain. V shed 6 bases and J shed 5 bases, with 10 bases lying between them. This CDR3 has 12 residues. The V gene's germline CDR1 is MDHEN and CDR2 SYDVKM. CDR3: CASSIQRYGYTF. CDR3 sequence (DNA): TGTGCCAGCAGCATCCAGAGGTATGGCTACACCTTC.

This clonotype was counted between two and nine times. The chain joins TRBV7-2 to TRBJ2-5; the match to TRBD2 covers 11 bases. The J call may be faulty, since TRBJ2-7 better matches the DNA end. Looked up from germline, CDR1 is SGHTA and CDR2 is FQGNSA. The CDR3 contains 15 residues. The CDR3 coding sequence is TGTGCCAGCAGCTGGACCGGGACTAGCGGAAACGAGCAGTACTTC. Translation gives CASSWTGTSGNEQYF.

In this sample, this clonotype turned up a few times. The V call is TRBV28, the J call TRBJ2-5; possible D gene TRBD2, 5 bases. The CDR3 totals 13 residues. The V and J ends lost 4 bases and 7 bases respectively, with 13 bases between them. Germline V gene lookup returns CDR1 MDHEN and CDR2 SYDVKM. Here the CDR3 DNA reads TGTGCCAGCAGTTCAACGGGGTTGAGGACCCAGTACTTC. Protein product: CASSSTGLRTQYF.